These T cell receptor beta chains were read from a single sample in a study of cytomegalovirus exposure and HLA in healthy donors. Here immunoSEQ multiplex PCR was the method, and the copy in TCRdb shows in-frame clones only, minus some. The data show over 100,000 clones, about 86% seen once. Sequenced material: PBMCs. The receptor set was obtained from a woman aged 30 to 39 in good health and CMV-seronegative. Both conserved end residues are trimmed from each CDR3.

TRBV5-4 ASSLSVSPGLIGNEQF
TRBV10-3 AISDRLGTDTQY
TRBV6-9 ASTHQASGEDNEQF
TRBV27 ASRSTGKLYEQY
TRBV6-5 ASRPRRNQPQH
TRBV5-1 ASSLDRDAF
TRBV19 ASSRAGFASTDTQY
TRBV29-1 SVRQGNYGYT
TRBV12-5 ASDLPGQGATDTQY
TRBV10-3 AISTSDAYEQY
TRBV4-1 ASSPGGAGNEKLF
TRBV10-3 AISVGSGTGELF
TRBV11-2 ASSLEGQGRETQY
TRBV10-1 ASSSRGSGYT
TRBV7-2 ASSLSGQISGNTIY
TRBV27 ASRPGTAFYQPQH
TRBV5-6 ASSFLGATEAF
TRBV19 ASSPLAAVDTQY
TRBV2 ASSEETGGFNSPLH
TRBV12-1 ASSARDTTTNEKLF
TRBV7-7 ASSLSRYTGELF
TRBV4-3 ASSPTPNTAGELF
TRBV7-9 SSSPSAPGQVNTGELF